Presented here are 23 T cell receptor beta chains from one specimen sequenced in a study of blood T cell repertoires in COVID-19. The data were produced by immunoSEQ multiplex PCR, yet TCRdb's version contains in-frame clones alone and is incomplete. The sample records about 36,000 clones, 90% being singletons. Material: peripheral blood. The receptors come from a human donor in a cohort sampled during active COVID-19.

V and J are TRBV5-1 and TRBJ2-7, with TRBD2 matching 8 bases. Germline lookup yields CDR1 SGHRS and CDR2 YFSETQ. The CDR3 is 14 residues long. The junction had 7 bases not matched to a gene; V was cut back by 4 bases and J by 4 bases. The CDR3 loop is CASSPGGILYEQYF. The CDR3 DNA sequence: TGCGCCAGCAGCCCGGGGGGGATACTATACGAGCAGTACTTC.

As DNA, the CDR3 is TGTGCCAGCAGCCGCACTAGCGGCTCCTACAATGAGCAGTTCTTC. This sequence encodes CASSRTSGSYNEQFF. The gene calls are TRBV3-1 (or the pseudogene TRBV3-2) and TRBJ2-1; 8 nucleotides match TRBD2. The V gene's germline CDR1 is LGHDT and CDR2 YNNKEL (reference sequence). V was pared by 4 bases and J by 0 bases, with 2 bases of the junction left unmatched. CDR3 length: 15 residues.

This sequence joins TRBV5-4 and TRBJ2-7; a weak D match, TRBD2 (5 bases). The CDR3 is 14 amino acids. V was shortened by 0 bases and J by 2 bases, with 9 bases between the two germline ends. Germline V CDR1 and CDR2: SGHNT, YYREEE (reference sequence). Written as DNA, the CDR3 is TGTGCCAGCAGCTTGGCGCGGGCCCCCTACGAGCAGTACTTC. Amino acid sequence: CASSLARAPYEQYF.

A single count supports this clone. This chain links TRBV10-1 with TRBJ1-1, with 7 positions matching TRBD1. This CDR3 has 12 residues. J gave up 11 bases and V 3 bases, and 6 bases lay outside the gene matches. Germline loops: CDR1 WNHNN, CDR2 SYGVQD (reference sequence). The CDR3 here is CASSDSEGAAFF. CDR3 nucleotides: TGCGCCAGCAGTGATTCGGAGGGGGCTGCTTTCTTT.

The rearrangement links TRBV5-5 to TRBJ2-2, with TRBD2 as a possible D gene (5 bases). Germline V gene sequence: CDR1 SGHKS, CDR2 YYEKEE (reference sequence). With 1 base removed from V and 6 bases from J, the gap between germline ends came to 13 bases. This CDR3 contains 15 residues. The CDR3 protein is CASSLIGNRAGELFF. Written as DNA, the CDR3 is TGTGCCAGCAGCTTGATCGGGAATCGGGCCGGGGAGCTGTTTTTT. The whole variable domain, filled in from reference TRBV5-5 and TRBJ2-2, reads DAGVTQSPTHLIKTRGQQVTLRCSPISGHKSVSWYQQVLGQGPQFIFQYYEKEERGRGNFPDRFSARQFPNYSSELNVNALLLGDSALYLCASSLIGNRAGELFFGEGSRLTVL.

CDR3 loop: CASSSQAGRNQPQHF. The CDR3 DNA reads as TGTGCCAGCAGCTCCCAAGCCGGGAGGAATCAGCCCCAGCATTTT. The chain uses TRBV7-2 and TRBJ1-5; the D is unclear. CDR3 length: 15 residues. Germline V gives CDR1 SGHTA, CDR2 FQGNSA. Trimming pared 4 bases from V and 4 bases from J, leaving 14 bases between.

As concerns this clone: This CDR3 is also generated by other DNA sequences in the sample. The rearrangement links TRBV5-1 to TRBJ1-4; 8 nucleotides match TRBD1. The germline V gene encodes CDR1 SGHRS and CDR2 YFSETQ. This CDR3 comprises 14 residues. J lost 5 bases, V lost 0 bases, and 0 bases had no gene match. CDR3 nucleotide sequence: TGCGCCAGCAGCTTGGGACAGGGGAATGAAAAACTGTTTTTT. Residues: CASSLGQGNEKLFF.

This sequence joins TRBV18 and TRBJ2-3, with 11 bases fitting TRBD1. Germline loops: CDR1 KGHSH, CDR2 LQKENI. CDR3 length: 16 amino acids. The V gene end was trimmed by 4 bases and the J gene end by 1 base; junction bases not matched to a gene: 4. CDR3 loop: CASSRWTGGGTDTQYF. DNA for the CDR3: TGTGCCAGCTCACGATGGACAGGGGGCGGCACAGATACGCAGTATTTT. The full variable domain, completed using reference TRBV18 and TRBJ2-3, is NAGVMQNPRHLVRRRGQEARLRCSPMKGHSHVYWYRQLPEEGLKFMVYLQKENIIDESGMPKERFSAEFPKEGPSILRIQQVVRGDSAAYFCASSRWTGGGTDTQYFGPGTRLTVL.

The chain employs TRBV28 and TRBJ1-1, with D maybe TRBD1 (5 bases). V lost 3 bases and J 4 bases, leaving 12 bases between the germline ends. The CDR3 has 14 residues. CDR1 and CDR2 from the germline V gene are MDHEN and SYDVKM. As DNA, the CDR3 is TGTGCCAGCAGTTTCGTCCGGGGGGGCACTGAAGCTTTCTTT. It is translated as CASSFVRGGTEAFF. The whole variable domain, filled in from reference TRBV28 and TRBJ1-1, reads DVKVTQSSRYLVKRTGEKVFLECVQDMDHENMFWYRQDPGLGLRLIYFSYDVKMKEKGDIPEGYSVSREKKERFSLILESASTNQTSMYLCASSFVRGGTEAFFGQGTRLTVV.

V usage is TRBV29-1 and J usage is TRBJ2-3; 13 nucleotides line up with TRBD2. This CDR3 region has 17 residues. Germline CDR1 SQVTM, CDR2 ANQGSEA. V gave up 6 bases and J gave up 1 base; unmatched junction bases: 10. The CDR3 loop is CSVVFGTSGTGTDTQYF. The DNA for the CDR3 is TGCAGCGTCGTTTTCGGGACTAGCGGGACGGGCACAGATACGCAGTATTTT.

The chain links TRBV2 to TRBJ2-7; 9 positions match TRBD1. After removal of 6 bases from V and 4 bases from J, the junction contained 10 bases not matched to a gene. CDR1 and CDR2 from the germline V gene are SNHLY and FYNNEI. The CDR3 covers 15 residues. CDR3 coding DNA: TGTGCCAGCAGCGCCTCCGGGACAGGGCCATACGAGCAGTACTTC. Amino acid sequence: CASSASGTGPYEQYF.

The chain uses TRBV7-8 and TRBJ2-7; D perhaps matches TRBD1 (6 bases). Trimming pared 5 bases from V and 4 bases from J, leaving 21 bases between. CDR1 is SGHVS, CDR2 FQNEAQ, per germline. The CDR3 is made up of 16 amino acids. The CDR3 DNA reads as TGTGCCAGCAGCCTTAGGGGGAGTTATCTAGAGTACGAGCAGTACTTC. This translates into CASSLRGSYLEYEQYF.

The chain joins TRBV2 to TRBJ2-1, with 15 bases lining up with TRBD2. Germline V gives CDR1 SNHLY, CDR2 FYNNEI. The CDR3 spans 16 residues. V shed 6 bases and J 6 bases; nucleotides not matched to a gene: 6. The CDR3 DNA reads as TGTGCCAGCAGCGACCGGACTAGCGGGAGGGCCAATGAGCAGTTCTTC. Amino acids: CASSDRTSGRANEQFF.

This chain connects TRBV27 to TRBJ1-2; TRBD1 agrees at 9 bases. The CDR3 runs to 16 residues. V trimming: 6 bases; J trimming: 2 bases; junction bases outside the gene matches: 10. Germline V gene data show CDR1 as MNHEY and CDR2 as SMNVEV (reference sequence). For the CDR3, the DNA is TGTGCCAGCAGGCAAATTTGGGGGACAGGGAACTATGGCTACACCTTC. Translated: CASRQIWGTGNYGYTF.

The chain is built from TRBV6-5 and TRBJ2-3; 7 bases map to TRBD2. V was clipped by 7 bases and J by 3 bases; unmatched bases: 7. The germline CDR1 and CDR2 sequences are MNHEY and SVGAGI. The CDR3 spans 14 residues. The CDR3 DNA reads TGTGCCAGCACCTTAGCGGGCAGGACAGATACGCAGTATTTT. It translates to CASTLAGRTDTQYF.

This rearrangement joins TRBV5-6 to TRBJ1-4, with unresolved D. Germline values: CDR1 SGHDT, CDR2 YYEEEE. The CDR3 loop spans 13 amino acids. Trimming cost V 4 bases and J 5 bases, with 9 bases left between them. The CDR3 spells CASSVGLNEKLFF. The DNA of the CDR3 is TGTGCCAGCAGCGTAGGACTAAATGAAAAACTGTTTTTT. Combining the CDR3 with reference TRBV5-6 and TRBJ1-4 gives the whole variable domain DAGVTQSPTHLIKTRGQQVTLRCSPKSGHDTVSWYQQALGQGPQFIFQYYEEEERQRGNFPDRFSGHQFPNYSSELNVNALLLGDSALYLCASSVGLNEKLFFGSGTQLSVL.

V gene TRBV6-6 combines with J gene TRBJ1-1; D unclear. Between the trimmed V and J ends, which lost 0 bases and 6 bases, there was a span of 17 bases. The CDR3 is made up of 16 amino acids. CDR1 is MNHNY, CDR2 SVGAGI, per germline (reference sequence). CDR3: CASSYSPLGREAEAFF. The CDR3 region has the DNA TGTGCCAGCAGTTACTCGCCGTTGGGGAGGGAGGCTGAAGCTTTCTTT.

The rearrangement joins TRBV6-5 to TRBJ2-5; D is possibly TRBD2 (6 bases). Germline V lookup: CDR1 MNHEY, CDR2 SVGAGI. Trimming took 6 bases from V and 4 from J, leaving 12 bases between them. This CDR3 has 13 amino acids. Here the CDR3 DNA reads TGTGCCAGCAGGGGGGGAGGTACAGAGACCCAGTACTTC. Protein: CASRGGGTETQYF.

Here the CDR3 DNA reads TGTGCCAGCAGCTTAGGGCTGGACCGGGACAGGGGGCGCGGTGGCTACACCTTC. This gives the protein CASSLGLDRDRGRGGYTF. V and J are TRBV11-2 and TRBJ1-2; 12 bases align to TRBD1. Looked up from germline, CDR1 is SGHAT and CDR2 is FQNNGV. The CDR3 runs to 18 residues. J lost 7 bases, V lost 1 base, and 13 bases had no gene match.

The chain joins TRBV7-2 to TRBJ2-5; D gene ambiguous. CDR3 length: 13 amino acids. V was cut by 2 bases and J by 5 bases, with 9 bases left in between. CDR1 is SGHTA, CDR2 FQGNSA, per germline. The CDR3, as DNA: TGTGCCAGCAGCTTACGGGTCCGCGAGACCCAGTACTTC. As protein: CASSLRVRETQYF.

The genes are TRBV6-6 and TRBJ2-1; either TRBD1 or TRBD2 may supply D (8 bases each). The V and J ends lost 6 bases and 10 bases respectively, with 28 bases between them. Looked up from germline, CDR1 is MNHNY and CDR2 is SVGAGI (reference sequence). This CDR3 has 17 residues. CDR3 region: CASSRQGLAGSPREQFF. DNA for the CDR3: TGTGCCAGCAGCCGACAGGGGTTAGCGGGATCCCCGCGGGAGCAGTTCTTC.

The chain couples TRBV9 to TRBJ2-2; D gene uncertain. The germline gives CDR1 SGDLS, CDR2 YYNGEE. The CDR3 has 15 amino acids. V was clipped by 0 bases and J by 5 bases, with 11 bases between them. The CDR3 here is CASSVGGPGTGELFF. The CDR3 region has the DNA TGTGCCAGCAGCGTAGGAGGCCCCGGGACCGGGGAGCTGTTTTTT.

The rearrangement uses TRBV15 and TRBJ2-3, with 7 bases lining up with TRBD1. CDR1 LNHNV and CDR2 YYDKDF come from the germline V gene (reference sequence). The trim removed 1 base at V and 2 bases at J, leaving 3 bases unmatched. The CDR3 has 15 amino acids. The CDR3 loop is CATSRGQGVTDTQYF. The CDR3 nucleotides are TGTGCCACCAGCAGAGGGCAGGGGGTCACAGATACGCAGTATTTT.